This T cell receptor beta chain originates from a study of T cell repertoires in cytomegalovirus infection. The overall study: It can be stated that public TCR beta signatures indicated CMV infection as well as a matching HLA type.

This CDR3 comprises 16 residues. The ends lost 4 bases at V and 7 bases at J; junction bases unmatched: 6. This clonotype was seen a handful of times. Via MiXCR, TCRdb re-called the reads, giving one row per CDR3 protein. The top ten clones hold 2.8% of a sample with more than 650,000 distinct CDR3 sequences, roughly 35% of them seen once. This TCR was recovered from a human donor in good health (CMV status not recorded). Some clones in this sample may be carry-over from other donors' samples. The rearrangement joins TRBV12-3 or TRBV12-4 to TRBJ2-4; TRBD2 matches at 14 bases. The specimen sequenced was PBMCs. CDR3 amino acids: CASSSTTSGRGNIQYF. CDR3 nucleotide sequence: TGTGCCAGCAGTTCGACGACTAGCGGGAGGGGGAACATTCAGTACTTC.